The T cell receptor beta chain under discussion was sequenced for a study of shared clonotypes between healthy human individuals. Notes on this clone: The antigen is not known.

Naive CD8 populations comprised CD45RO-negative cells positively selected for CCR7, excluding terminally differentiated effector memory CD45RA+ cells. Donors had no recently reported acute infections or vaccinations and were HIV-negative. The protocol was immunoSEQ multiplex PCR, while the TCRdb copy is restricted to in-frame clones and leaves out a portion. The sample holds some 630,000 clones, about 95% seen once. Study-wide findings and caveats: Only a few donors were included, so the genetic and exposure-history diversity represented was limited. It was observed that roughly 5.1% of naive CD4 clonotypes were shared across a handful of donors.

This clonotype was obtained from a woman aged 30 to 39 in good health. The sequencing input was naive CD8+ T cells sorted from blood.

CDR3 nucleotide sequence: TGTGCCAGCAGTTGGCAGGGGGCGACCGGGGAGCTGTTTTTT. Translating it yields CASSWQGATGELFF. V is TRBV27 and J is TRBJ2-2; 8 bases line up with TRBD1. V gave up 4 bases and J gave up 5 bases; unmatched junction bases: 3. The length of the CDR3 is 14 residues. Germline V gene data show CDR1 as MNHEY and CDR2 as SMNVEV (reference sequence).